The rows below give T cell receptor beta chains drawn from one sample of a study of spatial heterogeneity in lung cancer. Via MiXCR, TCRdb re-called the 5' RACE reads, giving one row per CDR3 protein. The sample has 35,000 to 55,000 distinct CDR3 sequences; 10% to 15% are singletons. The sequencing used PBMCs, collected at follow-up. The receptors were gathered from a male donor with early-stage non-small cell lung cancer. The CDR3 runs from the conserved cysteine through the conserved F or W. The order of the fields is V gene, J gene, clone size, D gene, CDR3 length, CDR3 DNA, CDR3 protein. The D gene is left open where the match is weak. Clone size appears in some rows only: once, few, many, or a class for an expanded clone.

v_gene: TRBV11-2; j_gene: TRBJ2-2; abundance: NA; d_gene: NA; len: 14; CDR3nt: TGTGCCAGCAGCTTAGATGAAAGACGTGGGGAGCTGTTTTTT; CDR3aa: CASSLDERRGELFF
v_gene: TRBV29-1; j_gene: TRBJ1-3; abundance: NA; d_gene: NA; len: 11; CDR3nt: TGCAGTGGCTTCTCTGGAAACACCATATATTTT; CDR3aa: CSGFSGNTIYF
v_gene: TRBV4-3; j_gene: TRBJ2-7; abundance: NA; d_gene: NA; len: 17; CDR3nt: TGCGCCAGCAGCCAAGATTCTGTAGGTCTCAGCTCCTACGAGCAGTACTTC; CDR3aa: CASSQDSVGLSSYEQYF
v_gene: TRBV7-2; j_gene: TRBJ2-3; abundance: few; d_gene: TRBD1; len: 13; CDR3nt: TGTGCCAGCAGCTTGGGACAGGGGCGAGGGCAGTATTTT; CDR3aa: CASSLGQGRGQYF
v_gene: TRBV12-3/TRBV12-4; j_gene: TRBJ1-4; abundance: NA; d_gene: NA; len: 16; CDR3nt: TGTGCCAGCAGTTTATTCGGGTCGGGGAAGAGTGAAAAACTGTTTTTT; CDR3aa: CASSLFGSGKSEKLFF
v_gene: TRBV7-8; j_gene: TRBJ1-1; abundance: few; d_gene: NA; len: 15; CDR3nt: TGTGCCAGCAGCTTAAGGGGTGTTGGGTGGGCTGAAGCTTTCTTT; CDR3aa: CASSLRGVGWAEAFF
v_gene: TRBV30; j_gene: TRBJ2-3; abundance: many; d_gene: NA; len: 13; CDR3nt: TGTGCCTGGGCTAGGTCGGGTCCAGATACGCAGTATTTT; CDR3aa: CAWARSGPDTQYF
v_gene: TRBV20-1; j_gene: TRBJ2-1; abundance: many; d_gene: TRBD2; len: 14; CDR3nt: TGCAGTGCTTCCGGGACTAGCTCCTACAATGAGCAGTTCTTC; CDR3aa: CSASGTSSYNEQFF
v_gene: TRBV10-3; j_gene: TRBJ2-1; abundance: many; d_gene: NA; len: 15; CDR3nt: TGTGCCATCAGTGGTCAGGGGAACTCCTACAATGAGCAGTTCTTC; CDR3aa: CAISGQGNSYNEQFF
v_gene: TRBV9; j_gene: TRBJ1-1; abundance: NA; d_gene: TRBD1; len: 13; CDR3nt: TGTGCCAGCAGCCCTCGAGACAGGGCTGAAGCTTTCTTT; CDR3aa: CASSPRDRAEAFF
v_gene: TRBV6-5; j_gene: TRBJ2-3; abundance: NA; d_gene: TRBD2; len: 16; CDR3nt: TGTGCCAGCAGTTCCCGACTAGCGGGGTCCACAGATACGCAGTATTTT; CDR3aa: CASSSRLAGSTDTQYF
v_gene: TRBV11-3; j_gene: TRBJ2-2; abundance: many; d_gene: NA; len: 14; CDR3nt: TGTGCCAGCAGCTTACGACAGGACACCGGGGAGCTGTTTTTT; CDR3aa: CASSLRQDTGELFF
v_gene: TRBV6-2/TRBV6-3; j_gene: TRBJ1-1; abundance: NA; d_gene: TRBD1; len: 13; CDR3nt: TGTGCCAGCAGTTACTCGACAGGGACTGAAGCTTTCTTT; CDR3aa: CASSYSTGTEAFF
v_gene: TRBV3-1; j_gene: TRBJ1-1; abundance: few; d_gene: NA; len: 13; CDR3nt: TGTGCCAGCAGCCCCATATTGAACACTGAAGCTTTCTTT; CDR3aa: CASSPILNTEAFF
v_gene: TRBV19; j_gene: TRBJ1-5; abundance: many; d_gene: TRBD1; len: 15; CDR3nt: TGTGCCAGTACTCAACAACAGGGGATTGGTCAGCCCCAGCATTTT; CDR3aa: CASTQQQGIGQPQHF
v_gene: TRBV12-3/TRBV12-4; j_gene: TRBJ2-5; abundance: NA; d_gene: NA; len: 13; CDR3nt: TGTGCCAGCAACGAGGGGACCCAAGAGACCCAGTACTTC; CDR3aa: CASNEGTQETQYF
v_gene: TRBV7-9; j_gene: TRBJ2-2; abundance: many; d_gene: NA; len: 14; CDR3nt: TGTGCCAGCAGCCCGACGTTTTCCACCGGGGAGCTGTTTTTT; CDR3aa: CASSPTFSTGELFF
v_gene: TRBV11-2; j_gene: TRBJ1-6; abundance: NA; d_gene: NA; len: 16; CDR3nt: TGTGCCAGCAGCGTTAGATATGGGCAGATCCATTCACCCCTCCACTTT; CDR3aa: CASSVRYGQIHSPLHF
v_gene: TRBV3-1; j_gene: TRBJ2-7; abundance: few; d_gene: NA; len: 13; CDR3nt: TGTGCCAGCAGCGAAAGTCAAACCTACGAGCAGTACTTC; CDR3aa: CASSESQTYEQYF
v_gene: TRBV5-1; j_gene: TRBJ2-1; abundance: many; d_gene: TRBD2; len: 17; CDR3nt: TGCGCCAGCAGCCTCGTAGCGGGGGGTAGCTCCTACAATGAGCAGTTCTTC; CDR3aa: CASSLVAGGSSYNEQFF
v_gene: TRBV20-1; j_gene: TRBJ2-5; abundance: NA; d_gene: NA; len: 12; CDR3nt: TGCAGTGCTAGACCGACCCAAGAGACCCAGTACTTC; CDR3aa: CSARPTQETQYF
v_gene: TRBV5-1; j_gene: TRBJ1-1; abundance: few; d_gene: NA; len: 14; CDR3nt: TGCGCCAGCAGCCGGGGAGGGCGGAACACTGAAGCTTTCTTT; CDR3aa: CASSRGGRNTEAFF